This record looks at one TCR beta chain sequence and its context. Its binding antigen is unknown. Base qualities are not provided; no much larger clone lies one nucleotide away. The CDR3 sequence holds 13 residues, the cysteine and phenylalanine included. Of the read, only the CDR3 DNA is kept; its 39 bases are in frame from base 1. CDR1 and CDR2 (SGHAT, FQNNGV) derive from the germline V gene. V is cut by 5 bases and J by 8 bases, and the space between the germline ends is 15 bases. This sample is drawn from a study of T-cell memory formation after mild COVID-19 (dated by TCRdb to 2020 to 2023). Looking at the study overall: Most TCR sequence clusters were specific to one of the two donors. In two donors, T-cell clones that expanded and contracted after mild COVID-19 were followed by sequencing TCRalpha and TCRbeta repertoires longitudinally. The cohort comprised two young, previously healthy adult volunteers, one female and one male. The research as a whole found: Some responding clones were detected in pre-infection memory, suggesting pre-existing cross-reactive memory T cells joined the SARS-CoV-2 response. Balanced CD4/CD8 phenotypes were observed for clones contracting from day 15 to 85, whereas a bias towards CD4+ was observed for a second wave of clones expanding from day 15 to 37. Whether the second-wave clones peaking on day 37 were SARS-CoV-2 specific was not confirmed. Only a couple of mild cases were covered by the study, and larger cohorts that include severe cases with pre-infection samples were considered necessary. Contracting CD4+ clones appeared mostly in the CM and EM memory subsets, whereas CD8+ clones were enriched in EMRA.

The sample was run on an Illumina NovaSeq 6000. cDNA libraries for TCRalpha and TCRbeta were prepared by 5'RACE using constant-segment primers, with sample barcodes and unique molecular identifiers added. Trizol reagent was used to extract RNA from every sample. Amplification of the libraries took two PCR steps, and the second step added a second sample barcode plus Illumina TruSeq adapters. The libraries were sequenced on an Illumina NovaSeq using 2 x 150 bp paired-end reads. In the original analysis: The reads were demultiplexed and collapsed into UMI-guided consensus sequences using migec v1.2.7. With mixcr v2.1.11, UMI consensuses were aligned to TRA and TRB V and J templates and assembled into clonotypes. Expanded or contracted clonotypes were those called significant by both edgeR and NoisET, with noise models trained on biological replicates. For edgeR calls, the cutoffs were a false discovery rate-adjusted p below 0.01 and a log2 fold-change threshold of 1. As an exploratory analysis of dynamics, max-normalized trajectories of the 1000 most abundant clonotypes were examined by PCA with hierarchical clustering. Each responding clone was given a CD4 or CD8 phenotype based on the CD4+ and CD8+ repertoires, which had been sequenced separately. Using fastp at Q25 and MiXCR, TCRdb reprocessed the public reads and kept productive beta chains. Identical CDR3 protein sequences are pooled into one entry, listed with their most common genes and DNA. What appears here as the V and J calls and clone size reflects TCRdb's work, not the paper's. This sample is represented by 90,000 to 120,000 distinct CDR3 sequences; roughly 14% of them were singletons. The ten biggest clones cover about 39% of the sample.

PBMCs were isolated by Ficoll-Paque density gradient centrifugation. The origin of this receptor is a man younger than 35 who had mild COVID-19 (a few samples of this study predate the infection). The sample titles of this study are shuffled in the database, so cell type and time point are left out; the donor was told from shared clones. The chain was built from TRBV11-2 and TRBJ1-2; the D gene remains uncertain. What was sequenced was PBMCs or a T cell subset sorted from them (not recorded which). The DNA sequence reads TGTGCCAGCAGCATGGACCTTGAAGGGGGCTACACCTTC. Its protein reads: CASSMDLEGGYTF.